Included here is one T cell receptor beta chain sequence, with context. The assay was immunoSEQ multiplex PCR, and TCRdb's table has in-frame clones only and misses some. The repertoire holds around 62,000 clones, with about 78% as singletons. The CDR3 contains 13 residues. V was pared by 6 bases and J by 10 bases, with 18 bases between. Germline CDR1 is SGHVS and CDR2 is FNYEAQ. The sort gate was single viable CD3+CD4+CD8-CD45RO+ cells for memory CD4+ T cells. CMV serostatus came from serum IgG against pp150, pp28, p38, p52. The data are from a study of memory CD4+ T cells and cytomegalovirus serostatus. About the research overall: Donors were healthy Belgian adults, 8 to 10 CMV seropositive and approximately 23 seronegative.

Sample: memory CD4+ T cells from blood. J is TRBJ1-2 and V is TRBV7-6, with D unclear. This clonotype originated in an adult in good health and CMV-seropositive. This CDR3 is CASSPGVNGDYTF. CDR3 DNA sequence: TGTGCCAGCAGTCCAGGCGTAAATGGGGACTACACCTTC.